These 25 T cell receptor beta chains share one sample of origin, sequenced in a study of T cells after yellow fever vaccination. MiXCR was run by TCRdb on the 5' RACE reads, yielding one entry per CDR3 protein. The sample yields approximately 120,000 distinct CDR3 sequences, about 7% seen once. The material was CD4+ T cells sorted from PBMCs, obtained 9 to 10 days after the first yellow fever vaccination. The receptor set was obtained from a man younger than 35 who received the YFV17D yellow fever vaccine.

Only a few counts were recorded for this clonotype. V is TRBV5-1 and J is TRBJ2-5; D gene unclear. V was clipped by 0 bases and J by 2 bases, with 8 bases between them. The CDR3 has 14 residues. The germline V gene has CDR1 SGHRS and CDR2 YFSETQ. CDR3 region: CASSLVRQQETQYF. In DNA, the CDR3 is TGCGCCAGCAGCTTGGTTCGGCAGCAAGAGACCCAGTACTTC.

Note on this clonotype: Compared with germline, one end of the junction differs, possibly owing to a read error. The chain joins TRBV5-1 to TRBJ2-1; 7 nucleotides line up with TRBD2. The germline V gene has CDR1 SGHRS and CDR2 YFSETQ. The CDR3 is made up of 13 amino acids. Here the CDR3 DNA reads TGCGCCAGCAGAAGCGGGGAGGACAATAAGCAGTTCTTC. Translating it yields CASRSGEDNKQFF.

In its sample, this clonotype was seen many times. The chain employs TRBV4-3 and TRBJ1-6; no definite D call. V dropped 1 base and J dropped 5 bases, with 3 bases sitting between them. The CDR3 runs 13 residues. CDR1 is LGHNA and CDR2 is YSLEER in the germline V gene. The CDR3, as DNA: TGCGCCAGCAGCCAAGTAAATAATTCACCCCTCCACTTT. This encodes CASSQVNNSPLHF.

This clonotype came up many times. The V gene is TRBV7-8, the J gene TRBJ2-1; unclear D gene. Trimming cost V 3 bases and J 10 bases, with 10 bases left between them. Germline-derived CDR1 and CDR2 are SGHVS and FQNEAQ. The CDR3 is 12 amino acids. The CDR3 protein is CASSFPGPEQFF. The DNA for the CDR3 is TGTGCCAGCAGCTTCCCCGGCCCCGAGCAGTTCTTC.

This clonotype was detected ten times or more. The rearrangement joins TRBV12-3 or TRBV12-4 to TRBJ2-2; no firm D call. The CDR3 is 15 amino acids. V was trimmed by 1 base and J by 5 bases, leaving 11 bases between them. The CDR3 DNA reads as TGTGCCAGCAGTTTAGGCTCCGGGCGGACCGGGGAGCTGTTTTTT. Translation gives CASSLGSGRTGELFF.

At least ten counts were recorded for this clonotype. The chain has TRBV4-3 and TRBJ2-2; D call uncertain. The germline CDR1 and CDR2 sequences are LGHNA and YSLEER. The CDR3 consists of 14 residues. The germline V and J ends were trimmed by 1 base and 6 bases, with 9 bases remaining between them. The CDR3 DNA reads as TGCGCCAGCAGCCAAGTGGAGACCGCCGGGGAGCTGTTTTTT. Protein product: CASSQVETAGELFF.

The V and J genes are TRBV23-1 and TRBJ2-7, with D perhaps TRBD1 (6 bases). TRBV23-1 is known as an ORF, though its function is uncertain. This CDR3 region has 15 residues. The ends were cut back, 4 bases at V and 1 base at J, with 14 bases in the middle. The CDR3 nucleotides read TGCGCCAGCAGTCCCCCTATGGGGGCTTCCTACGAGCAGTACGTC. Translation gives CASSPPMGASYEQYV.

This sequence joins TRBV11-2 and TRBJ2-4; D is ambiguous. Germline values: CDR1 SGHAT, CDR2 FQNNGV. Trimming stripped 1 base from V and 3 bases from J, with 7 bases between. The CDR3 contains 14 residues. The CDR3 loop reads CASSLGHGKNIQYF. The CDR3 bases are TGTGCCAGCAGCTTAGGGCACGGCAAAAACATTCAGTACTTC.

This clonotype was observed at least ten times. The chain joins TRBV5-1 to TRBJ2-3; a weak D match, TRBD1 (5 bases). The V gene's germline CDR1 is SGHRS and CDR2 YFSETQ. The CDR3 covers 13 residues. V was trimmed by 4 bases and J by 5 bases, leaving 11 bases between them. The CDR3 bases are TGCGCCAGCAGCCAGCAGGGCGTAGATACGCAGTATTTT. This sequence encodes CASSQQGVDTQYF.

This clonotype was counted between two and nine times. The chain carries TRBV6-2 or TRBV6-3 and TRBJ2-6, with D perhaps matching TRBD1 (6 bases). CDR1 is MNHEY and CDR2 is SVGEGT in the germline V gene. V was pared by 2 bases and J by 4 bases, with 9 bases between. The CDR3 is 15 amino acids. CDR3: CASSYGGQGANVLTF. The CDR3 nucleotides are TGTGCCAGCAGTTACGGGGGCCAAGGGGCCAACGTCCTGACTTTC.

The table lists this clonotype with many counts. This chain uses TRBV19 with TRBJ2-1; tentative D call: TRBD2 (5 bases). This CDR3 region has 12 residues. Trimming took off 9 bases at V and 6 bases at J, with 12 bases between the two ends. Germline lookup yields CDR1 LNHDA and CDR2 SQIVND (reference sequence). CDR3 protein: CASGRALNEQFF. In DNA form, the CDR3 reads TGTGCCAGCGGGCGGGCCCTCAATGAGCAGTTCTTC.

This clonotype was detected many times. The chain recombines TRBV5-1 with TRBJ2-5; 12 positions match TRBD2. Germline V gene lookup returns CDR1 SGHRS and CDR2 YFSETQ. This CDR3 spans 15 amino acids. With 3 bases clipped from V and 3 bases from J, the junction kept 3 bases outside the gene matches. DNA of the CDR3: TGCGCCAGCAGCTCGGGACTAGCGGGTGAAGAGACCCAGTACTTC. Residues: CASSSGLAGEETQYF.

Of note for this clonotype: This may stem from a read error, because a much larger clone lies one nucleotide away. The CDR3 end shows no conserved phenylalanine or tryptophan, and so a read error is likely. This chain uses TRBV6-1 with TRBJ1-1; maybe TRBD1 (5 bases). V shed 7 bases and J shed 3 bases, with 12 bases lying between them. The germline V gene encodes CDR1 MNHNS and CDR2 SASEGT. The CDR3 is 13 amino acids. The CDR3 spells CASTKQGYTEAFI. CDR3 nucleotide sequence: TGTGCCAGCACCAAGCAGGGATACACTGAAGCTTTCATT.

The sample holds a few counts of this clonotype. The J gene is TRBJ2-3, the V gene TRBV4-3; 9 nucleotides agree with TRBD2. CDR1 and CDR2 from the germline V gene are LGHNA and YSLEER. The V and J ends lost 4 bases and 8 bases, in that order; junction bases with no gene match: 19. The CDR3 spans 18 residues. CDR3 in DNA: TGCGCCAGCAGCCGTAGTAGCGGGGGAGCCCGCCGTCTGGGTACGCAGTATTTT. It translates to CASSRSSGGARRLGTQYF.

This clonotype was seen at least ten times. CDR3 coding DNA: TGTGCCAGCTCGTCCTCCCACGCGTTGGCTGGCACAGATACGCAGTATTTT. It is translated as CASSSSHALAGTDTQYF. This rearrangement joins TRBV18 to TRBJ2-3; D unclear. The V end was cut by 6 bases, the J end by 1 base, with 20 bases between. Germline CDR1 and CDR2: KGHSH and LQKENI. The length of the CDR3 is 17 residues.

This clonotype came up many times. This chain joins TRBV27 and TRBJ1-4; tentatively, D is TRBD1 (6 bases). CDR3 length equals 17 residues. The V and J ends lost 6 bases and 6 bases respectively, with 23 bases between them. Germline CDR1 is MNHEY and CDR2 is SMNVEV (reference sequence). The CDR3 region has the DNA TGTGCCAGCAGCTCTTTAGCCCTTCGGGGGGGCTATGAAAAACTGTTTTTT. Encoded protein: CASSSLALRGGYEKLFF.

This clonotype has more than one count but fewer than ten. The V and J genes are TRBV19 and TRBJ2-2, with 11 bases matching TRBD1. Unmatched junction bases numbered 5, after V lost 3 bases and J lost 2 bases. Germline assignment: CDR1 LNHDA and CDR2 SQIVND (reference sequence). There are 17 residues in the CDR3. The DNA of the CDR3 is TGTGCCAGTAGTATCCCCCGGACAGGGGGCAACACCGGGGAGCTGTTTTTT. It yields the protein CASSIPRTGGNTGELFF.

This clonotype was recorded at least ten times. The CDR3 here is CASSLALQGYGYTF. CDR3 nucleotides: TGTGCCAGCAGCTTAGCGCTCCAGGGGTATGGCTACACCTTC. The chain is built from TRBV11-1 and TRBJ1-2; weak D call: TRBD1 (6 bases). Germline assignment: CDR1 SGHAT and CDR2 FQDESV (reference sequence). The CDR3 covers 14 residues. V was pared by 0 bases and J by 5 bases, with 10 bases between.

In its sample, this clonotype was seen many times. J is TRBJ2-7 and V is TRBV12-3 or TRBV12-4; D may be TRBD2 (5 bases). The CDR3 length is 13 residues. The ends were cut back, 7 bases at V and 0 bases at J, with 10 bases in the middle. The CDR3 sequence: CASKTGISYEQYF. CDR3 nucleotides: TGTGCCAGCAAAACCGGGATCTCCTACGAGCAGTACTTC.

In its sample, this clonotype was seen a few times. J is TRBJ2-5 and V is TRBV7-9, with TRBD2 identical over 8 bases. This CDR3 is built from 15 residues. CDR1 and CDR2 (germline): SEHNR, FQNEAQ (reference sequence). Trimming removed 5 bases from V and 4 bases from J; junction bases left unmatched: 9. CDR3 sequence: CASSPGGAGGETQYF. CDR3 sequence (DNA): TGTGCCAGCAGCCCCGGGGGGGCAGGCGGAGAGACCCAGTACTTC.

This clonotype was observed at least ten times. In nucleotides, the CDR3 is TGCAGTGCTTCCGGGACTAGCGGGGGGTCCTACAATGAGCAGTTCTTC. Protein: CSASGTSGGSYNEQFF. The rearrangement joins TRBV20-1 to TRBJ2-1; the match to TRBD2 covers 15 bases. This CDR3 contains 16 residues. Germline assignment: CDR1 DFQATT and CDR2 SNEGSKA (reference sequence). J lost 1 base, V lost 5 bases, and 3 bases had no gene match.

This clonotype was seen a handful of times. The chain employs TRBV3-1 and TRBJ2-5, with TRBD1 matching 8 bases. The V and J ends lost 1 base and 5 bases, in that order; junction bases with no gene match: 9. The CDR3 is 16 amino acids. CDR1 and CDR2 (germline): LGHDT, YNNKEL (reference sequence). As DNA, the CDR3 is TGTGCCAGCAGCCAAGGTGCAGGGGGCACGGGGGAGACCCAGTACTTC. This translates into CASSQGAGGTGETQYF.

The J gene is TRBJ2-7, the V gene TRBV20-1, with unresolved D. The germline CDR1 and CDR2 sequences are DFQATT and SNEGSKA (reference sequence). The CDR3 sequence is 14 residues long. Trimming left V 0 bases short and J 1 base short, with 10 bases between. The CDR3 bases are TGCAGTGCTAGAGATCATCCGCGGTCCTACGAGCAGTACTTC. Amino acids: CSARDHPRSYEQYF.

This clonotype was recorded many times. The gene calls are TRBV11-1 and TRBJ1-5; TRBD1 matches 8 bases. The length of the CDR3 is 17 residues. CDR1 SGHAT and CDR2 FQDESV come from the germline V gene (reference sequence). J gave up 3 bases and V 7 bases, and 14 bases lay outside the gene matches. CDR3 protein: CASNFQGAGMDNQPQHF. CDR3 DNA: TGTGCCAGCAACTTCCAGGGGGCGGGGATGGACAATCAGCCCCAGCATTTT.

This clonotype was recorded many times. The chain joins TRBV5-1 to TRBJ2-3, with D possibly matching TRBD2 (6 bases). V was trimmed by 7 bases and J by 3 bases, leaving 12 bases between them. This CDR3 comprises 13 residues. Germline loops: CDR1 SGHRS, CDR2 YFSETQ. CDR3 residues: CASLAVGTDTQYF. Written as DNA, the CDR3 is TGCGCCAGCTTAGCGGTTGGGACAGATACGCAGTATTTT.